One T cell receptor (beta chain) is described in this entry. PCR employed 60 Vbeta and 13 Jbeta primers. Clones were sequenced by immunoSEQ multiplex PCR, and TCRdb holds only the in-frame ones, with some missing. The sample consists of approximately 150,000 clones, approximately 67% of them appearing once. The data stem from a study of cytomegalovirus exposure and HLA in healthy donors. Study details: The roughly 100 million unique TCR beta sequences, from about 170 million T cells, were found by an earlier analysis. The Caucasian-associated ancestry cluster contained 81% of the 300 to 400 genotyped donors.

The TCR sequence derives from a woman in her fifties or sixties in good health and CMV-seronegative. The sequenced sample consisted of PBMCs.

CDR3 sequence (DNA): TGCGCCAGCAGCCCGACTAGCGGGAGGGCTCACAATGAGCAGTTCTTC. Translated, it gives CASSPTSGRAHNEQFF. V usage is TRBV5-1 and J usage is TRBJ2-1; 14 bases fit TRBD2. The CDR3 covers 16 residues. CDR1 and CDR2 (germline): SGHRS, YFSETQ. After removal of 4 bases from V and 5 bases from J, the junction contained 5 bases not matched to a gene.